The clone carrying this T cell receptor beta chain was seen only a few times. The data originate from a study of sequential checkpoint blockade in melanoma. Study details: Matched biopsies came pretreatment and at week 13 for approximately 20 patients.

Noted treatment: randomized to nivolumab then ipilimumab (arm A) or the reverse (arm B). The junction had 9 bases not matched to a gene; V was cut back by 5 bases and J by 11 bases. CDR1 and CDR2 (germline): MGHDK, SYGVNS. The CDR3 length is 13 residues. Sequencing used immunoSEQ multiplex PCR; TCRdb keeps in-frame clones, though not all of them. This sample has approximately 3,000 clones; roughly a fifth occur once, and the top ten carry approximately 8.5%. The TCR comes from a human donor with melanoma. The sample consisted of tumor tissue (inferred from file names), taken from a patient given nivolumab and ipilimumab in sequence. This chain connects TRBV25-1 to TRBJ1-1, with 9 bases lining up with TRBD1. The CDR3 DNA reads as TGTGCCAGCAGTCTCCCGGGACAGGGACTGGCTTTCTTT. It encodes CASSLPGQGLAFF.